One sample yielded the 15 T cell receptor beta chains listed below, sequenced in a study of memory CD4+ T cells and cytomegalovirus serostatus. Measured with immunoSEQ multiplex PCR; TCRdb has only the in-frame clones, and not every one. This sample has tens of thousands of clones, with 65% to 85% found just once. Single viable CD3+CD4+CD8-CD45RO+ cells were sorted as the memory CD4+ T cells. The specimen was memory CD4+ T cells from blood. Every receptor here comes from an adult in good health and CMV-seronegative.

The rearrangement links TRBV4-2 to TRBJ2-7; TRBD1 might be the D (6 bases). The CDR3 covers 15 residues. Germline V gives CDR1 LGHNA, CDR2 YNFKEQ. Between the trimmed V and J ends, which lost 0 bases and 4 bases, there was a span of 13 bases. CDR3 nucleotide sequence: TGTGCCAGCAGCCAAGAAGGGGGTAACTTTTACGAGCAGTACTTC. Translated, it gives CASSQEGGNFYEQYF.

V is TRBV6-4 and J is TRBJ2-1; TRBD1 matches 12 bases. The V gene's germline CDR1 is MRHNA and CDR2 SNTAGT. This CDR3 spans 13 amino acids. V dropped 11 bases and J dropped 6; count of bases not matched to a gene: 5. The CDR3 is CASGTGGINEQFF. The CDR3 DNA sequence: TGTGCCTCCGGGACAGGGGGCATCAATGAGCAGTTCTTC.

As to this clone: A junction end diverges from the germline sequence, so it may reflect a read error. The rearrangement uses TRBV19 and TRBJ1-1, with D perhaps TRBD1 (5 bases). The CDR3 is 12 residues long. The V gene's germline CDR1 is LNHDA and CDR2 SQIVND (reference sequence). CDR3 in amino acids: CASSIDPGPLFF. The CDR3, as DNA: TGTGCCAGTAGTATAGACCCGGGACCTCTTTTCTTC.

The genes are TRBV4-2 and TRBJ1-6, with D maybe TRBD1 (6 bases). This CDR3 has 18 amino acids. The V end was cut by 4 bases, the J end by 0 bases, with 16 bases between. The germline V gene encodes CDR1 LGHNA and CDR2 YNFKEQ. This CDR3 is CASSPAGGPGSYNSPLHF. The CDR3 DNA follows: TGTGCCAGCAGCCCAGCTGGGGGGCCGGGCTCCTATAATTCACCCCTCCACTTT.

This sequence joins TRBV14 and TRBJ1-6; no clear D gene. Per germline, CDR1 SGHDN and CDR2 FVKESK. CDR3 length: 16 residues. V shed 0 bases and J shed 9 bases, with 15 bases lying between them. CDR3: CASSQDRGSSGSPLHF. As DNA, the CDR3 is TGTGCCAGCAGCCAAGATAGAGGAAGTTCGGGTTCACCCCTCCACTTT.

V is TRBV5-8 and J is TRBJ2-5; D may be TRBD2 (6 bases). Germline V gene lookup returns CDR1 SGHTS and CDR2 YDEGEE. The CDR3 extends over 13 amino acids. V was cut by 4 bases and J by 5 bases, with 12 bases left in between. The CDR3 is CASSVWGVETQYF. The CDR3 nucleotides are TGTGCCAGCAGCGTCTGGGGGGTTGAGACCCAGTACTTC.

J is TRBJ1-1 and V is TRBV6-6; TRBD1 is a possible D gene (5 bases). Germline V gene sequence: CDR1 MNHNY, CDR2 SVGAGI (reference sequence). This CDR3 has 14 amino acids. Trimming pared 9 bases from V and 1 base from J, leaving 15 bases between. CDR3 in amino acids: CASSIGGGNTEAFF. The CDR3 nucleotides read TGTGCCAGTAGTATTGGGGGAGGGAACACTGAAGCTTTCTTT.

CDR3 sequence reads: CASSLVGTDTQYF. CDR3 sequence (DNA): TGTGCCAGCAGCTTGGTGGGCACAGATACGCAGTATTTT. V is TRBV5-6 and J is TRBJ2-3; D ambiguous. The CDR3 runs to 13 residues. Trimming took 0 bases from V and 1 from J, leaving 3 bases between them. Germline CDR1 reads SGHDT; CDR2 reads YYEEEE.

The chain is built from TRBV28 and TRBJ2-1; 9 nucleotides line up with TRBD1. The V gene end was trimmed by 4 bases and the J gene end by 7 bases; junction bases not matched to a gene: 8. Germline V CDR1 and CDR2: MDHEN, SYDVKM. This CDR3 is 15 amino acids long. The CDR3 region is CASSSVGTGQNEQFF. The CDR3 nucleotides are TGTGCCAGCAGTTCGGTCGGGACAGGGCAGAATGAGCAGTTCTTC.

This clone was found a few times. The rearrangement links TRBV6-1 to TRBJ1-5; TRBD1 matches 8 bases. The CDR3 has 15 residues. Germline CDR1 and CDR2: MNHNS and SASEGT. With 7 bases clipped from V and 1 base from J, the junction kept 6 bases outside the gene matches. The CDR3 loop is CASTPQGGSNQPQHF. The CDR3 nucleotides read TGTGCCAGCACGCCACAGGGGGGAAGCAATCAGCCCCAGCATTTT.

V is TRBV29-1 and J is TRBJ2-7, with D hard to call. Germline lookup yields CDR1 SQVTM and CDR2 ANQGSEA. V was cut by 6 bases and J by 5 bases, with 8 bases left in between. CDR3 length: 10 residues. CDR3 protein: CSVQENEQYF. CDR3 nucleotide sequence: TGCAGCGTCCAAGAGAACGAGCAGTACTTC.

The chain recombines TRBV6-1 with TRBJ1-6; tentatively, D is TRBD1 (5 bases). V was trimmed by 6 bases and J by 8 bases, leaving 17 bases between them. CDR3 length: 15 amino acids. CDR1 MNHNS and CDR2 SASEGT come from the germline V gene. The chain's CDR3 is CASSLAGVIDSPLHF. DNA of the CDR3: TGTGCCAGCAGCCTCGCGGGGGTTATTGATTCACCCCTCCACTTT.

The CDR3 sequence is CASSQGAGMNTEAFF. In nucleotides, the CDR3 is TGCGCCAGCAGCCAAGGTGCCGGAATGAACACTGAAGCTTTCTTT. This chain uses TRBV4-3 with TRBJ1-1; D call uncertain. Germline CDR1 and CDR2: LGHNA and YSLEER. The CDR3 has 15 residues. V lost 1 base to trimming and J lost 0 bases, with 9 bases between them.

This clone occurred once. This chain links TRBV12-5 with TRBJ2-2; tentatively, D is TRBD1 (5 bases). The V end lost 7 bases, the J end lost 7 bases, and 16 bases lay between the germline ends. Germline-derived CDR1 and CDR2 are LGHNT and FRNRAP. This CDR3 spans 14 amino acids. This chain's CDR3 is CASAPDTPGGELFF. CDR3 DNA sequence: TGTGCTAGTGCCCCGGACACCCCGGGCGGGGAGCTGTTTTTT.

This clone came up once. This chain joins TRBV7-3 and TRBJ2-1; TRBD2 agrees at 8 bases. The V gene end was trimmed by 6 bases and the J gene end by 7 bases; junction bases not matched to a gene: 11. This CDR3 comprises 15 residues. Per germline, CDR1 SGHTA and CDR2 FQGTGA. CDR3 DNA sequence: TGTGCCAGCAGTCTGTTAGCGGGGAATCTTAATGAGCAGTTCTTC. Translation: CASSLLAGNLNEQFF. Together with reference TRBV7-3 and TRBJ2-1, the CDR3 gives the full variable domain: GAGVSQTPSNKVTEKGKYVELRCDPISGHTALYWYRQSLGQGPEFLIYFQGTGAADDSGLPNDRFFAVRPEGSVSTLKIQRTERGDSAVYLCASSLLAGNLNEQFFGPGTRLTVL.